The subject of this entry is one T cell receptor beta chain. The data derive from a study of blood T cell repertoires in COVID-19. The overall study: T cells, B-cell-depleted T cells, or PBMCs provided the cDNA or gDNA that served as material.

Germline V CDR1 and CDR2: MRHNA, SNTAGT. The V segment lost 3 bases and the J segment 2 bases; nucleotides outside the gene matches: 4. The CDR3 sequence is 14 residues long. Only in-frame clones appear in the TCRdb table, and some are missing; sequencing was by immunoSEQ multiplex PCR. The sample shows around 170,000 clones, about 88% of them seen only once. The sequence derives from a woman between 25 and 40 years old with active or convalescent COVID-19. The chain joins TRBV6-4 to TRBJ2-7, with 7 bases fitting TRBD1. Sample: peripheral blood. CDR3 region: CASSDLTGTYEQYF. As DNA, the CDR3 is TGTGCCAGCAGTGATCTGACAGGGACCTACGAGCAGTACTTC.